This T cell receptor (beta chain) emerged from a study of regulatory T cells in long-lasting Graves disease. CDR1 and CDR2 from the germline V gene are KGHSH and LQKENI. Trimming pared 1 base from V and 9 bases from J, leaving 18 bases between. The CDR3 runs to 15 residues. The time point is: newly diagnosed GD, antithyroid drugs for less than 3 months. Researchers made the TCR library from RNA that was extracted from PBMCs. American Thyroid Association guidelines defined Graves' disease diagnosis. This clonotype has a count of ten or more. Library construction for TCR beta used iRepertoire HTBI primers and Arm-PCR of CDR3 regions. TCRdb re-derived calls from the multiplex PCR reads in MiXCR, one entry per CDR3 protein. The sample consists of hundreds of thousands of distinct CDR3 sequences, roughly 15% of them appearing once. These data also formed part of another study, on T cells in Graves' hyperthyroidism and ophthalmopathy. That work states: Lactation, pregnancy, other autoimmune disease or uncontrolled infection led to exclusion of patients. Stable hyperthyroidism and ophthalmopathy were separated using 13 V-J signatures.

The sample in question was peripheral blood mononuclear cells (PBMCs), obtained at new diagnosis, from a patient treated with antithyroid drugs. The J gene is TRBJ1-1, the V gene TRBV18, with D possibly matching TRBD1 (5 bases). This sequence originates from a woman aged 25 to 39 with Graves disease. For the CDR3, the DNA is TGTGCCAGCTCACCACGGGGCCCGAGGGTCTCTCAAGCTTTCTTT. Translating gives CASSPRGPRVSQAFF. The complete variable domain, with remaining parts taken from reference TRBV18 and TRBJ1-1, reads NAGVMQNPRHLVRRRGQEARLRCSPMKGHSHVYWYRQLPEEGLKFMVYLQKENIIDESGMPKERFSAEFPKEGPSILRIQQVVRGDSAAYFCASSPRGPRVSQAFFGQGTRLTVV.